This T cell receptor (beta chain) was captured by sequencing in a study of T cells after yellow fever vaccination. Across the whole study: When fractions had low cell numbers, they were prepared with SMART-Seq v4 Ultra Low Input.

General observations from the study: The CD4 compartment and the CD8 compartment contained a small share of clonotypes in common. Most clones from primary vaccination were detected again post-booster (roughly 96% CD4, roughly 85% CD8).

V dropped 5 bases and J dropped 7 bases, with 18 bases sitting between them. The CDR3 sequence is 15 residues long. Germline V gene lookup returns CDR1 SEHNR and CDR2 FQNEAQ (reference sequence). This clonotype was seen a few times. Its antigen is not identified. A universal primer site and UMIs were added as TCR cDNA was made by 5'RACE template switching. TCRdb re-called the 5' RACE reads through MiXCR, storing one row per CDR3 protein. Among about 350,000 distinct CDR3 sequences listed, about 7.8% were seen once. The material was PBMCs, obtained about 41 days after the first yellow fever vaccination. The chain recombines TRBV7-9 with TRBJ2-1; maybe TRBD2 (7 bases). The clonotype was recovered from a man between 18 and 35 years old who received the YFV17D yellow fever vaccine. The CDR3 sequence: CASSPRGGPGNEQFF. The CDR3 nucleotides read TGTGCCAGCAGCCCGAGGGGGGGCCCAGGGAATGAGCAGTTCTTC.